This is a list of T cell receptor beta chains from one sample in a study of Graves' ophthalmopathy and Graves' hyperthyroidism. Each CDR3 protein gets one entry after TCRdb re-called the multiplex PCR reads with MiXCR. The table shows 350,000 to 450,000 distinct CDR3 sequences, with about 18% occurring only once. The specimen sequenced was peripheral blood. These receptors all come from a woman aged 18-29 years with Graves' ophthalmopathy. Each CDR3 is given with its conserved first and last residue. Fields, in order: J gene, clone size, D gene, V gene, CDR3 protein, CDR3 DNA. The D gene is left open where the match is weak. Rows give clone size only sometimes, using once, few, many, or a class for an expanded clone.

>TRBJ1-1|many|TRBD1|TRBV6-5
CASSNHRGPREAFF
TGTGCCAGCAGTAACCACAGGGGCCCAAGGGAAGCTTTCTTT
>TRBJ2-6|many|.|TRBV6-2/TRBV6-3
CASSPGHSGANVLTF
TGTGCCAGCAGCCCGGGACACTCTGGGGCCAACGTCCTGACTTTC
>TRBJ2-2|.|.|TRBV24-1
CATSDYGELFF
TGTGCCACCAGTGACTACGGGGAGCTGTTTTTT
>TRBJ1-2|.|.|TRBV12-3/TRBV12-4
CASRSSRGRGYTF
TGTGCCAGCAGGTCCAGCCGGGGCAGGGGCTACACCTTC
>TRBJ2-2|.|TRBD2|TRBV27
CASSPLRGEFTGELFF
TGTGCCAGCAGCCCTCTACGGGGGGAGTTTACCGGGGAGCTGTTTTTT
>TRBJ1-5|many|.|TRBV5-4
CASSLVRKGFYSNQPQHF
TGTGCCAGCAGCTTGGTTCGGAAGGGCTTTTATAGCAATCAGCCCCAGCATTTT
>TRBJ2-2|many|TRBD2|TRBV6-4
CASNQPGLAGGSPPEELFF
TGTGCCAGCAACCAGCCGGGACTAGCGGGAGGGTCCCCACCAGAGGAGCTGTTTTTT
>TRBJ2-7|.|TRBD1|TRBV6-4
CASRMQGDYEQYF
TGTGCCAGCAGGATGCAGGGGGATTACGAGCAGTACTTC
>TRBJ1-1|many|.|TRBV2
CASSGPSWDTANTEAFF
TGTGCCAGCAGTGGCCCCTCCTGGGACACAGCGAACACTGAAGCTTTCTTT
>TRBJ2-7|many|.|TRBV28
CASSQQEGEQYF
TGTGCCAGCAGTCAACAGGAGGGCGAGCAGTACTTC
>TRBJ1-3|many|.|TRBV7-9
CASTLDQLSGNTIYF
TGTGCCAGCACCCTGGACCAACTCTCTGGAAACACCATATATTTT
>TRBJ2-7|many|.|TRBV28
CASISPGRPYEQYF
TGTGCCAGCATTTCTCCCGGGAGACCCTACGAGCAGTACTTC
>TRBJ2-5|.|TRBD1|TRBV6-2/TRBV6-3
CASSSSTGWYQETQYF
TGTGCCAGCAGTTCGTCGACAGGGTGGTACCAAGAGACCCAGTACTTC
>TRBJ2-5|many|.|TRBV7-2
CASSFARGRETQYF
TGTGCCAGCAGCTTTGCCCGGGGGAGGGAGACCCAGTACTTC